The 31 T cell receptor beta chains below come from one sample, sequenced in a study of CD8 T cells in Susac syndrome (dated by TCRdb to 2018 to 2020). Receptors were amplified or captured by the immunoSEQ multiplex PCR assay. RNA was extracted using the RNeasy kit, and about 0.45 to 1 ug of the RNA was reverse transcribed with random hexamers. TCRdb reworked the public reads: Q25 trimming with fastp, MiXCR clone assembly, productive beta chains retained. Rows with a matching CDR3 protein are joined into one entry that keeps the most common DNA and genes. Counted in this sample were a few hundred thousand distinct CDR3 sequences; approximately 84% of them appeared once. Jointly, the top ten make up about 0.11% of the sample. Sequenced: CD8+ T cells from PBMCs. These TCRs come from a human donor with multiple sclerosis.

The gene calls are TRBV4-1 and TRBJ2-3, with a tentative D call TRBD2 (7 bases). CDR1 MGHRA and CDR2 YSYEKL come from the germline V gene. The CDR3 runs 17 residues. V dropped 5 bases and J dropped 4 bases, with 22 bases sitting between them. The CDR3 spells CASSAQRGGAISDTQYF. CDR3 sequence (DNA): TGCGCCAGCAGCGCCCAGAGGGGGGGTGCAATTTCAGATACGCAGTATTTT.

This clonotype has only one observation. V gene TRBV24-1 combines with J gene TRBJ1-2; D ambiguous. Germline V lookup: CDR1 KGHDR, CDR2 SFDVKD. This CDR3 region has 14 residues. V was trimmed by 4 bases and J by 4 bases, leaving 12 bases between them. This chain's CDR3 is CATSDNGLSYGYTF. As DNA, the CDR3 is TGTGCCACCAGTGACAACGGACTGAGCTATGGCTACACCTTC.

The chain carries TRBV7-9 and TRBJ2-1; D not certain. This CDR3 contains 16 residues. From germline, CDR1 is SEHNR and CDR2 FQNEAQ (reference sequence). V was pared by 5 bases and J by 0 bases, with 14 bases between. DNA for the CDR3: TGTGCCAGCAGCCCCACGCGATCAAGCTCCTACAATGAGCAGTTCTTC. It codes for CASSPTRSSSYNEQFF.

The table lists this clonotype with a count of one. The rearrangement links TRBV19 to TRBJ2-1; 9 nucleotides line up with TRBD2. V lost 9 bases, J lost 2 bases, and 14 bases stayed unmatched. The CDR3 is 17 residues long. From germline, CDR1 is LNHDA and CDR2 SQIVND (reference sequence). The CDR3, as DNA: TGTGCCAGCAAGGGGCTTAGCGGGAGTGGTACCTACAATGAGCAGTTCTTC. Its protein is CASKGLSGSGTYNEQFF.

This clonotype was seen only once. The gene calls are TRBV19 and TRBJ1-1; D call uncertain. V lost 2 bases and J 4 bases, leaving 8 bases between the germline ends. The CDR3 totals 13 residues. Germline CDR1 reads LNHDA; CDR2 reads SQIVND (reference sequence). Written as DNA, the CDR3 is TGTGCCAGTAGTATATGGGTGAGCACTGAAGCTTTCTTT. The encoded protein is CASSIWVSTEAFF.

The CDR3 sequence: CASSPPYEQYF. DNA of the CDR3: TGTGCCAGCAGTCCCCCCTACGAGCAGTACTTC. This chain uses TRBV6-1 with TRBJ2-7; no firm D call. V was shortened by 5 bases and J by 2 bases, with 4 bases between the two germline ends. The CDR3 runs 11 residues. In germline, CDR1 is MNHNS, CDR2 SASEGT.

The chain combines TRBV11-2 with TRBJ2-1; no definite D call. The CDR3 length is 13 residues. Germline V lookup: CDR1 SGHAT, CDR2 FQNNGV. The V end was cut by 1 base, the J end by 6 bases, with 7 bases between. CDR3 protein: CASSLGSPNEQFF. CDR3 nucleotide sequence: TGTGCCAGCAGCTTAGGCTCTCCCAATGAGCAGTTCTTC.

The chain employs TRBV9 and TRBJ1-2; no reliable D call. V lost 5 bases to trimming and J lost 8 bases, with 10 bases between them. The CDR3 extends over 11 amino acids. Germline V CDR1 and CDR2: SGDLS, YYNGEE. CDR3: CASRASRGYTF. The CDR3 DNA sequence: TGTGCCAGCAGGGCTTCTCGGGGCTACACCTTC.

This chain links TRBV5-5 with TRBJ1-5, with D unresolved. CDR1 is SGHKS, CDR2 YYEKEE, per germline (reference sequence). The CDR3 consists of 12 residues. V gave up 2 bases and J gave up 4 bases, with 4 bases separating them. Here the CDR3 reads CASSFQNQPQHF. DNA for the CDR3: TGTGCCAGCAGCTTCCAGAATCAGCCCCAGCATTTT.

V gene TRBV5-6 combines with J gene TRBJ2-1; maybe TRBD2 (6 bases). CDR3 length: 17 amino acids. Germline V gene sequence: CDR1 SGHDT, CDR2 YYEEEE. Trimming left V 0 bases short and J 5 bases short, with 18 bases between. As DNA, the CDR3 is TGTGCCAGCAGCTTGGCCCTGGGTGGGGCGGGGCACAATGAGCAGTTCTTC. It encodes CASSLALGGAGHNEQFF. Full variable domain (missing parts from reference TRBV5-6 and TRBJ2-1): DAGVTQSPTHLIKTRGQQVTLRCSPKSGHDTVSWYQQALGQGPQFIFQYYEEEERQRGNFPDRFSGHQFPNYSSELNVNALLLGDSALYLCASSLALGGAGHNEQFFGPGTRLTVL.

In nucleotides, the CDR3 is TGTGCCAGCAGTTTAACAGGGGCCAATTCACCCCTCCACTTT. Its translation is CASSLTGANSPLHF. The chain combines TRBV27 with TRBJ1-6, with TRBD1 identical over 7 bases. The CDR3 consists of 14 residues. V gave up 2 bases and J gave up 7 bases; unmatched junction bases: 2. Germline V gene lookup returns CDR1 MNHEY and CDR2 SMNVEV (reference sequence).

The J gene is TRBJ1-4, the V gene TRBV27; 7 positions agree with TRBD1. The CDR3 is 15 residues long. V lost 5 bases and J lost 6; bases outside the gene matches: 9. CDR1 is MNHEY and CDR2 is SMNVEV in the germline V gene (reference sequence). CDR3 sequence reads: CASSRTGARDEKLFF. CDR3 DNA: TGTGCCAGCAGTCGCACAGGGGCGCGGGATGAAAAACTGTTTTTT.

The rearrangement links TRBV6-1 to TRBJ2-7, with 7 bases that match TRBD2. The CDR3 sequence is 15 residues long. V shed 6 bases and J 2 bases; nucleotides not matched to a gene: 10. The germline CDR1 and CDR2 sequences are MNHNS and SASEGT. The CDR3 region is CASRTGGGPTYEQYF. In nucleotides, the CDR3 is TGTGCCAGCAGAACCGGCGGGGGACCAACCTACGAGCAGTACTTC.

V and J are TRBV28 and TRBJ2-2; perhaps TRBD1 as D (6 bases). In germline, CDR1 is MDHEN, CDR2 SYDVKM. The CDR3 consists of 16 residues. V was cut by 6 bases and J by 0 bases, with 14 bases left in between. Here the CDR3 reads CASSNPGHTNTGELFF. The CDR3 region has the DNA TGTGCCAGCAGCAATCCGGGACATACGAACACCGGGGAGCTGTTTTTT. Full variable domain (outside the CDR3, taken from reference TRBV28 and TRBJ2-2): DVKVTQSSRYLVKRTGEKVFLECVQDMDHENMFWYRQDPGLGLRLIYFSYDVKMKEKGDIPEGYSVSREKKERFSLILESASTNQTSMYLCASSNPGHTNTGELFFGEGSRLTVL.

The chain is built from TRBV11-2 and TRBJ2-1, with D hard to call. Germline V gene data show CDR1 as SGHAT and CDR2 as FQNNGV. V lost 3 bases to trimming and J lost 1 base, with 10 bases between them. The CDR3 spans 15 residues. DNA for the CDR3: TGTGCCAGCAGCTTTCTAGGTGGTTCCTACAATGAGCAGTTCTTC. Encoded protein: CASSFLGGSYNEQFF.

The genes are TRBV28 and TRBJ2-2; 7 bases are a match to TRBD1. The CDR3 consists of 16 residues. Trimming cost V 0 bases and J 0 bases; bases outside gene matches: 1. Germline lookup yields CDR1 MDHEN and CDR2 SYDVKM. The CDR3, as DNA: TGTGCCAGCAGTTTATGGCAGGGGGCGAACACCGGGGAGCTGTTTTTT. Residues: CASSLWQGANTGELFF.

The J gene is TRBJ2-4, the V gene TRBV5-4; D may be TRBD1 (6 bases). CDR3 length: 13 amino acids. The V gene's germline CDR1 is SGHNT and CDR2 YYREEE (reference sequence). Trimming left V 0 bases short and J 8 bases short, with 9 bases between. As DNA, the CDR3 is TGTGCCAGCAGCTTGGGTGCAGGGGACATTCAGTACTTC. It is translated as CASSLGAGDIQYF.

The J gene is TRBJ2-1, the V gene TRBV6-5; D remains ambiguous. Germline CDR1 MNHEY, CDR2 SVGAGI. The germline V and J ends were trimmed by 5 bases and 8 bases, with 13 bases remaining between them. The CDR3 has 13 amino acids. DNA for the CDR3: TGTGCCAGCAGTACTCAAAGGTTCGATGAGCAGTTCTTC. It translates to CASSTQRFDEQFF.

The chain has TRBV30 and TRBJ2-1; TRBD2 matches 11 bases. The CDR3 has 13 amino acids. Germline V lookup: CDR1 GTSNPN, CDR2 SVGIG (reference sequence). J lost 8 bases, V lost 5 bases, and 5 bases had no gene match. The CDR3 loop reads CAWASGRRYEQFF. In DNA form, the CDR3 reads TGTGCCTGGGCTAGCGGGAGGAGGTATGAGCAGTTCTTC.

The chain employs TRBV29-1 and TRBJ1-2; no reliable D call. This CDR3 has 15 amino acids. Deletions cut 0 bases from V and 4 bases from J, with 15 bases between. Germline loops: CDR1 SQVTM, CDR2 ANQGSEA. CDR3 amino acids: CSVEDRNSLTYGYTF. In DNA form, the CDR3 reads TGCAGCGTTGAAGATCGAAACAGCTTAACCTATGGCTACACCTTC.

V is TRBV11-2 and J is TRBJ2-5; 7 bases align to TRBD1. V lost 2 bases to trimming and J lost 2 bases; unmatched junction nucleotides: 8. Germline-derived CDR1 and CDR2 are SGHAT and FQNNGV. The CDR3 contains 16 residues. CDR3 amino acids: CASSLLTGIPQETQYF. DNA for the CDR3: TGTGCCAGCAGCTTATTGACAGGGATCCCACAAGAGACCCAGTACTTC. Looking up the rest from reference TRBV11-2 and TRBJ2-5 gives the full variable domain: EAGVAQSPRYKIIEKRQSVAFWCNPISGHATLYWYQQILGQGPKLLIQFQNNGVVDDSQLPKDRFSAERLKGVDSTLKIQPAKLEDSAVYLCASSLLTGIPQETQYFGPGTRLLVL.

The chain employs TRBV5-1 and TRBJ1-1; D not certain. This CDR3 spans 15 amino acids. The germline V and J ends were trimmed by 1 base and 0 bases, with 10 bases remaining between them. CDR1 is SGHRS and CDR2 is YFSETQ in the germline V gene. CDR3: CASSLPSRVNTEAFF. The CDR3 DNA follows: TGCGCCAGCAGCTTGCCCTCTAGAGTGAACACTGAAGCTTTCTTT.

The V call is TRBV7-9, the J call TRBJ1-1, with D possibly matching TRBD1 (5 bases). V was clipped by 9 bases and J by 1 base, with 9 bases between them. The germline CDR1 and CDR2 sequences are SEHNR and FQNEAQ (reference sequence). This CDR3 is built from 12 residues. CDR3 nucleotides: TGTGCCAGTGTTAGGGGGAACACTGAAGCTTTCTTT. Translated: CASVRGNTEAFF. The complete variable domain, with remaining parts taken from reference TRBV7-9 and TRBJ1-1, reads DTGVSQNPRHKITKRGQNVTFRCDPISEHNRLYWYRQTLGQGPEFLTYFQNEAQLEKSRLLSDRFSAERPKGSFSTLEIQRTEQGDSAMYLCASVRGNTEAFFGQGTRLTVV.

The V gene is TRBV7-9, the J gene TRBJ1-4; D uncertain. Germline loops: CDR1 SEHNR, CDR2 FQNEAQ (reference sequence). This CDR3 contains 13 residues. Trimming removed 7 bases at V and 8 bases at J, with 14 bases between. The CDR3 is CASTPGSLEKLFF. The DNA of the CDR3 is TGTGCCAGCACCCCGGGGTCTTTGGAAAAACTGTTTTTT.

This clonotype was picked up one time. V usage is TRBV12-3 or TRBV12-4 and J usage is TRBJ1-6, with D possibly TRBD1 on 5 matching bases. Trimming cost V 6 bases and J 1 base, with 10 bases left between them. The CDR3 consists of 15 residues. The CDR3 spells CASSSDSSYNSPLHF. The CDR3 bases are TGTGCCAGCAGCTCCGACAGTTCCTATAATTCACCCCTCCACTTT.

This chain links TRBV11-1 with TRBJ2-3; weak D call: TRBD2 (5 bases). This CDR3 spans 17 amino acids. V lost 6 bases, J lost 10 bases, and 29 bases lay in between. The V gene's germline CDR1 is SGHAT and CDR2 FQDESV (reference sequence). CDR3 in amino acids: CASSNYTGLTAATSQYF. In DNA, the CDR3 is TGTGCCAGCAGTAACTATACCGGACTGACGGCGGCAACATCGCAGTATTTT.

This chain links TRBV27 with TRBJ2-2; TRBD1 is a possible D gene (5 bases). V was clipped by 5 bases and J by 1 base, with 20 bases between them. The CDR3 runs to 18 residues. From germline, CDR1 is MNHEY and CDR2 SMNVEV (reference sequence). CDR3 residues: CASSQRAETALNTGELFF. The CDR3 DNA is TGTGCCAGCAGTCAAAGGGCCGAGACAGCCCTGAACACCGGGGAGCTGTTTTTT.

The genes are TRBV27 and TRBJ2-1; D possibly uses TRBD1 or TRBD2 (5 bases each). Germline assignment: CDR1 MNHEY and CDR2 SMNVEV (reference sequence). V dropped 6 bases and J dropped 7 bases, with 19 bases sitting between them. This CDR3 comprises 15 residues. Here the CDR3 reads CASSPSWDHRNEQFF. The CDR3 DNA is TGTGCCAGCAGCCCGAGCTGGGACCACAGGAATGAGCAGTTCTTC.

The chain is built from TRBV18 and TRBJ2-7; no firm D call. The CDR3 runs 14 residues. V was pared by 1 base and J by 6 bases, with 13 bases between. The germline V gene encodes CDR1 KGHSH and CDR2 LQKENI. The CDR3 is CASSPRQGISEQYF. CDR3 sequence (DNA): TGTGCCAGCTCACCACGCCAAGGGATATCCGAGCAGTACTTC.

The rearrangement joins TRBV5-1 to TRBJ2-5, with D possibly being TRBD1 (5 bases). The CDR3 sequence is 13 residues long. The V gene lost 5 bases and the J gene lost 5 bases, with 13 bases spanning the gap. Germline V lookup: CDR1 SGHRS, CDR2 YFSETQ. This CDR3 reads CASSQGKVETQYF. DNA of the CDR3: TGCGCCAGCAGTCAGGGCAAGGTGGAGACCCAGTACTTC. The whole variable domain, remainder taken from reference TRBV5-1 and TRBJ2-5, is KAGVTQTPRYLIKTRGQQVTLSCSPISGHRSVSWYQQTPGQGLQFLFEYFSETQRNKGNFPGRFSGRQFSNSRSEMNVSTLELGDSALYLCASSQGKVETQYFGPGTRLLVL.

V gene TRBV29-1 combines with J gene TRBJ1-1; the D gene is possibly TRBD1 (6 bases). Germline V gene lookup returns CDR1 SQVTM and CDR2 ANQGSEA. The CDR3 runs 14 residues. With 8 bases removed from V and 5 bases from J, the gap between germline ends came to 21 bases. The CDR3 spells CSTPGLQGGTEAFF. The CDR3 coding sequence is TGCAGCACTCCAGGACTACAGGGTGGAACTGAAGCTTTCTTT. The full variable domain, completed using reference TRBV29-1 and TRBJ1-1, is SAVISQKPSRDICQRGTSLTIQCQVDSQVTMMFWYRQQPGQSLTLIATANQGSEATYESGFVIDKFPISRPNLTFSTLTVSNMSPEDSSIYLCSTPGLQGGTEAFFGQGTRLTVV.